The 5 T cell receptor beta chains listed next were all sequenced from one sample in a study of blood T cell repertoires in COVID-19. Clones were sequenced by immunoSEQ multiplex PCR, and TCRdb holds only the in-frame ones, with some missing. The sample yields approximately 220,000 clones, about 86% seen once. Specimen: peripheral blood. Receptors originate from a woman aged 25 to 39 who had recovered from COVID-19.

Only one count was recorded for this clone. The V call is TRBV27, the J call TRBJ1-6; 7 positions match TRBD1. This CDR3 region has 15 residues. Germline CDR1 is MNHEY and CDR2 is SMNVEV (reference sequence). J lost 6 bases, V lost 0 bases, and 2 bases had no gene match. In DNA form, the CDR3 reads TGTGCCAGCAGTTTATCGTCAGGGGGTAATTCACCCCTCCACTTT. Protein sequence: CASSLSSGGNSPLHF.

This clone occurred a few times. The V call is TRBV7-9, the J call TRBJ2-5, with 8 bases that match TRBD1. After removal of 11 bases from V and 5 bases from J, the junction contained 13 bases not matched to a gene. Germline CDR1 reads SEHNR; CDR2 reads FQNEAQ (reference sequence). CDR3 size: 14 residues. The CDR3 DNA is TGTGCCGCACCATGTGGACAGGGTTGGGAGACCCAGTACTTC. This translates into CAAPCGQGWETQYF.

The chain couples TRBV2 to TRBJ2-5; 8 bases are shared with TRBD2. Germline loops: CDR1 SNHLY, CDR2 FYNNEI. V lost 4 bases, J lost 6 bases, and 13 bases stayed unmatched. The CDR3 has 16 residues. The CDR3 region is CASSGRTSLGDQTQYF. Written as DNA, the CDR3 is TGTGCCAGCAGTGGGAGGACTAGCTTAGGTGATCAGACCCAGTACTTC.

This chain uses TRBV6-5 with TRBJ2-7, with TRBD2 as a possible D gene (6 bases). The CDR3 spans 14 residues. Trimming removed 6 bases at V and 4 bases at J, with 16 bases between. Looked up from germline, CDR1 is MNHEY and CDR2 is SVGAGI. The CDR3 region has the DNA TGTGCCAGCAGGATGGAGGGAAAGAGGTACGAGCAGTACTTC. Translating gives CASRMEGKRYEQYF.

The rearrangement links TRBV5-4 to TRBJ1-3, with D perhaps TRBD1 (6 bases). Deletions cut 3 bases from V and 2 bases from J, with 15 bases between. In germline, CDR1 is SGHNT, CDR2 YYREEE (reference sequence). The CDR3 has 16 amino acids. CDR3 region: CASSSLQGRAGNTIYF. Here the CDR3 DNA reads TGTGCCAGCAGCTCCTTACAGGGCCGAGCTGGAAACACCATATATTTT.